This T cell receptor (beta chain) was captured by sequencing in a study of T cell repertoires in cytomegalovirus infection. Worth noting for this clonotype: Antigen unknown.

A single record per CDR3 protein comes from TCRdb applying MiXCR to the reads. The sample lists approximately 910,000 distinct CDR3 sequences, roughly 30% occurring once. The germline V gene encodes CDR1 KGHDR and CDR2 SFDVKD. CDR3 size: 15 residues. The J segment lost 2 bases and the V segment lost 1 base, leaving 1 base of the junction unmatched. This sequence originates from a human donor in good health (CMV status not recorded). Some clones in this sample may be carry-over from other donors' samples. V usage is TRBV24-1 and J usage is TRBJ2-3, with TRBD2 identical over 8 bases. This material consisted of cultured CD8+ T cells from PBMCs, taken from culture after CMV antigen stimulation. DNA for the CDR3: TGTGCCACCAGTGATTTAGCGGGGGACACAGATACGCAGTATTTT. This translates into CATSDLAGDTDTQYF.